What follows are 13 T cell receptor beta chains derived from one specimen sequenced in a study of PD-L1 blockade in urothelial cancer. Only in-frame clones appear in the TCRdb table, and some are missing; sequencing was by immunoSEQ multiplex PCR. The sample consists of more than 90,000 clones, around four fifths of them appearing once. Time point denoted: peripheral blood 6 weeks after treatment start. The source was PBMCs, collected around atezolizumab (anti-PD-L1) treatment. The receptor set was obtained from a man between 65 and 80 years old with urothelial cancer.

This chain joins TRBV7-9 and TRBJ2-5; D is uncertain. The CDR3 consists of 14 residues. Germline V lookup: CDR1 SEHNR, CDR2 FQNEAQ (reference sequence). V shed 2 bases and J shed 4 bases, with 11 bases lying between them. For the CDR3, the DNA is TGTGCCAGCAGCTTATCAGATTTCCGAGAGACCCAGTACTTC. This translates into CASSLSDFRETQYF.

The chain carries TRBV7-3 and TRBJ2-2, with 7 bases matching TRBD1. Trimming took 5 bases from V and 6 from J; bases not matched to a gene: 3. The length of the CDR3 is 13 residues. Germline V gene data show CDR1 as SGHTA and CDR2 as FQGTGA. The CDR3 spells CASSGRGSGELFF. For the CDR3, the DNA is TGTGCCAGCAGCGGCAGGGGGTCCGGGGAGCTGTTTTTT. The whole variable domain, filled in from reference TRBV7-3 and TRBJ2-2, reads GAGVSQTPSNKVTEKGKYVELRCDPISGHTALYWYRQSLGQGPEFLIYFQGTGAADDSGLPNDRFFAVRPEGSVSTLKIQRTERGDSAVYLCASSGRGSGELFFGEGSRLTVL.

This chain uses TRBV19 with TRBJ2-1; TRBD2 matches at 11 bases. The CDR3 contains 16 residues. Per the germline V gene, CDR1 is LNHDA and CDR2 is SQIVND (reference sequence). V shed 2 bases and J 8 bases; nucleotides not matched to a gene: 8. CDR3 sequence: CASSILAGGADDEQFF. CDR3 coding DNA: TGTGCCAGTAGTATACTAGCGGGAGGCGCGGATGATGAGCAGTTCTTC.

This clone was counted only a few times. V is TRBV19 and J is TRBJ1-5; 10 nucleotides line up with TRBD1. The ends lost 3 bases at V and 4 bases at J; junction bases unmatched: 3. This CDR3 comprises 15 residues. Germline CDR1 reads LNHDA; CDR2 reads SQIVND (reference sequence). As DNA, the CDR3 is TGTGCCAGTAGTATTTTGGGACAGGGGAATCAGCCCCAGCATTTT. Translating gives CASSILGQGNQPQHF.

As DNA, the CDR3 is TGTGCCAGCAGCGTTAGCGGGGTTACTAGCACAGATACGCAGTATTTT. Translating it yields CASSVSGVTSTDTQYF. The V and J genes are TRBV9 and TRBJ2-3; 8 nucleotides align to TRBD2. CDR1 and CDR2 (germline): SGDLS, YYNGEE. This CDR3 has 16 residues. V gave up 2 bases and J gave up 0 bases; unmatched junction bases: 5.

The chain joins TRBV10-3 to TRBJ2-7; 8 nucleotides agree with TRBD1. CDR3 length: 13 amino acids. Germline V gene lookup returns CDR1 ENHRY and CDR2 SYGVKD. Trimming took 10 bases from V and 3 from J; bases not matched to a gene: 8. The CDR3 DNA is TGTGCCAACCGACAGGGGTCGGGCTACGAGCAGTACTTC. This encodes CANRQGSGYEQYF.

As DNA, the CDR3 is TGTGCCAGTACCCTAACTAGACCAAACACCGGGGAGCTGTTTTTT. Protein sequence: CASTLTRPNTGELFF. The J gene is TRBJ2-2, the V gene TRBV19; weak D call: TRBD2 (5 bases). CDR1 is LNHDA, CDR2 SQIVND, per germline (reference sequence). The CDR3 spans 15 residues. The germline V and J ends were trimmed by 7 bases and 2 bases, with 14 bases remaining between them.

V gene TRBV7-9 combines with J gene TRBJ2-2; no definite D call. The CDR3 extends over 15 amino acids. The germline gives CDR1 SEHNR, CDR2 FQNEAQ (reference sequence). With 5 bases removed from V and 0 bases from J, the gap between germline ends came to 10 bases. The CDR3 here is CASSADTANTGELFF. The DNA for the CDR3 is TGTGCCAGCAGCGCAGACACCGCGAACACCGGGGAGCTGTTTTTT.

The chain combines TRBV11-3 with TRBJ2-1, with TRBD1 identical over 9 bases. This CDR3 has 16 residues. Germline lookup yields CDR1 SGHNT and CDR2 YENEEA. Trimming cost V 2 bases and J 1 base; bases outside gene matches: 3. The CDR3 nucleotides are TGTGCCAGCAGCTTATACAGGGGGCCGTCCTACAATGAGCAGTTCTTC. Amino acids: CASSLYRGPSYNEQFF.

The chain recombines TRBV4-2 with TRBJ2-7; the match to TRBD1 covers 7 bases. The trim removed 0 bases at V and 7 bases at J, leaving 9 bases unmatched. The CDR3 runs 15 residues. In germline, CDR1 is LGHNA, CDR2 YNFKEQ. Here the CDR3 DNA reads TGTGCCAGCAGCCAAGAGGGGACAGTATCTAGTGAGCAGTACTTC. This encodes CASSQEGTVSSEQYF.

The chain couples TRBV6-6 to TRBJ1-6, with D hard to call. The germline V gene encodes CDR1 MNHNY and CDR2 SVGAGI (reference sequence). This CDR3 is 15 amino acids long. Trimming took 0 bases from V and 8 from J, leaving 11 bases between them. CDR3 sequence: CASSYSFGPDSPLHF. CDR3 bases: TGTGCCAGCAGTTACTCGTTTGGGCCGGATTCACCCCTCCACTTT.

The V call is TRBV11-2, the J call TRBJ1-5; 8 bases match TRBD1. J lost 4 bases, V lost 1 base, and 0 bases had no gene match. CDR1 and CDR2 from the germline V gene are SGHAT and FQNNGV. The CDR3 has 14 residues. CDR3 sequence reads: CASSLGTGNQPQHF. CDR3 in DNA: TGTGCCAGCAGCTTAGGGACAGGGAATCAGCCCCAGCATTTT.

The CDR3 is CASSLAGSTNGYTF. The CDR3 DNA reads TGTGCCAGCAGCTTGGCCGGGTCCACGAATGGCTACACCTTC. The chain combines TRBV5-5 with TRBJ1-2; no clear D gene. The CDR3 is 14 residues long. CDR1 is SGHKS and CDR2 is YYEKEE in the germline V gene (reference sequence). The V and J ends lost 0 bases and 6 bases respectively, with 12 bases between them.